Shown below are 12 T cell receptor beta chains from a single sample sequenced in a study of molecular identifiers for immune sequencing clone quantification. TCRdb reanalysed the PCR reads using MiXCR and keeps one entry per CDR3 protein. This table holds about 640,000 distinct CDR3 sequences, 20% found once. The sample consisted of naive CD8+ T cells from blood, with Jurkat cell RNA spiked in. Specified subset: FACS-sorted CD8+CD4-CCR7+CD45RA+ naive T cells. These receptors came from a human donor in good health. Some libraries in this study had Jurkat cell RNA spiked in.

This clonotype was seen a handful of times. The rearrangement links TRBV6-2 or TRBV6-3 to TRBJ2-5; perhaps TRBD1 as D (5 bases). The V gene's germline CDR1 is MNHEY and CDR2 SVGEGT. The CDR3 is 14 residues long. Between the trimmed V and J ends, which lost 6 bases and 5 bases, there was a span of 16 bases. CDR3 protein: CASRVAPRVETQYF. CDR3 coding DNA: TGTGCCAGCAGGGTTGCTCCCAGGGTTGAGACCCAGTACTTC.

This clonotype has a count of ten or more. The chain combines TRBV12-3 or TRBV12-4 with TRBJ1-3; TRBD1 aligns across 7 bases. V lost 4 bases to trimming and J lost 13 bases; unmatched junction nucleotides: 7. CDR3 size: 12 residues. The CDR3 is CASSSRGGRIYF. Written as DNA, the CDR3 is TGTGCCAGCAGTTCCAGGGGGGGCAGAATATATTTT.

In the case of this clonotype: This may be a read error: a much more frequent sequence differs by one nucleotide. Given the absence of the conserved phenylalanine or tryptophan at the CDR3 end, a read error is likely. V usage is TRBV7-9 and J usage is TRBJ1-1; D gene uncertain. Trimming took 3 bases from V and 8 from J, leaving 4 bases between them. Germline CDR1 and CDR2: SEHNR and FQNEAQ (reference sequence). This CDR3 contains 10 residues. CDR3 sequence (DNA): TGTGCCAGCAGCTTCCAGGAAGCTTTCGTT. Its translation: CASSFQEAFV.

This clonotype was observed many times. The V and J genes are TRBV20-1 and TRBJ2-3; no definite D call. Per germline, CDR1 DFQATT and CDR2 SNEGSKA (reference sequence). The length of the CDR3 is 10 residues. V lost 7 bases and J lost 7, with 9 bases in between. In DNA, the CDR3 is TGCAGTGGAAGGGAATATACGCAGTATTTT. Protein: CSGREYTQYF.

This clonotype turned up a few times. This chain joins TRBV24-1 and TRBJ1-5; 7 bases match TRBD1. With 3 bases clipped from V and 7 bases from J, the junction kept 11 bases outside the gene matches. Germline V CDR1 and CDR2: KGHDR, SFDVKD. This CDR3 is 16 amino acids long. Written as DNA, the CDR3 is TGTGCCACCAGTGATGGGGACAGCCCGGGTAGACAGCCCCAGCATTTT. This codes for CATSDGDSPGRQPQHF.

Many counts were recorded for this clonotype. The rearrangement uses TRBV28 and TRBJ1-1; D is perhaps TRBD1 (5 bases). This CDR3 is built from 15 residues. Germline lookup yields CDR1 MDHEN and CDR2 SYDVKM. Trimming took off 3 bases at V and 4 bases at J, with 15 bases between the two ends. The CDR3 nucleotides read TGTGCCAGCAGTTTGGACATGGGATTGGGCACTGAAGCTTTCTTT. Protein sequence: CASSLDMGLGTEAFF.

This clonotype showed up many times. CDR3 bases: TGCGCCAGCAGCCAAGAGGGGTATACCTACGAGCAGTACTTC. Its translation: CASSQEGYTYEQYF. The rearrangement joins TRBV4-1 to TRBJ2-7, with no clear D. V was pared by 0 bases and J by 2 bases, with 8 bases between. The CDR3 spans 14 residues. Germline assignment: CDR1 MGHRA and CDR2 YSYEKL.

This clonotype was recorded at least ten times. The V gene is TRBV20-1, the J gene TRBJ2-5, with D perhaps assigned TRBD1 or TRBD2 (6 bases each). Germline values: CDR1 DFQATT, CDR2 SNEGSKA (reference sequence). This CDR3 spans 12 amino acids. With 6 bases removed from V and 2 bases from J, the gap between germline ends came to 10 bases. CDR3 protein: CSAGGLQETQYF. Written as DNA, the CDR3 is TGCAGTGCAGGGGGACTGCAAGAGACCCAGTACTTC.

This clonotype was counted at least ten times. The V gene is TRBV7-9, the J gene TRBJ1-4; weak D call: TRBD1 (6 bases). Trimming pared 5 bases from V and 7 bases from J, leaving 17 bases between. Germline-derived CDR1 and CDR2 are SEHNR and FQNEAQ (reference sequence). CDR3 length: 15 residues. CDR3 nucleotide sequence: TGTGCCAGCAGCCCACACCCAGGGGTCTTTGAAAAACTGTTTTTT. As protein: CASSPHPGVFEKLFF. Combining the CDR3 with reference TRBV7-9 and TRBJ1-4 gives the whole variable domain DTGVSQNPRHKITKRGQNVTFRCDPISEHNRLYWYRQTLGQGPEFLTYFQNEAQLEKSRLLSDRFSAERPKGSFSTLEIQRTEQGDSAMYLCASSPHPGVFEKLFFGSGTQLSVL.

This clonotype was observed at least ten times. The CDR3 spells CSVEGPDPYGYTF. Here the CDR3 DNA reads TGCAGCGTTGAAGGGCCGGACCCCTATGGCTACACCTTC. The V and J genes are TRBV29-1 and TRBJ1-2; D is unresolved. V was pared by 1 base and J by 4 bases, with 10 bases between. The CDR3 length is 13 residues. In germline, CDR1 is SQVTM, CDR2 ANQGSEA.

Notes on this clonotype: This may come from a read error, since a much larger clone is one base off. This chain connects TRBV24-1 to TRBJ2-2; D is unclear. Germline CDR1 KGHDR, CDR2 SFDVKD. The CDR3 sequence is 14 residues long. The V gene lost 8 bases and the J gene lost 2 bases, with 11 bases spanning the gap. Here the CDR3 reads CATNVSLNTGELFF. DNA for the CDR3: TGTGCCACCAATGTCAGTCTTAACACCGGGGAGCTGTTTTTT.

This clonotype was seen a handful of times. The V gene is TRBV6-6, the J gene TRBJ2-2; TRBD2 matches 10 bases. The CDR3 spans 16 residues. CDR1 and CDR2 from the germline V gene are MNHNY and SVGAGI (reference sequence). The V gene end was trimmed by 0 bases and the J gene end by 6 bases; junction bases not matched to a gene: 4. The CDR3 protein is CASSYSSGGAPGELFF. The CDR3 DNA reads as TGTGCCAGCAGTTACTCAAGCGGGGGGGCCCCCGGGGAGCTGTTTTTT.